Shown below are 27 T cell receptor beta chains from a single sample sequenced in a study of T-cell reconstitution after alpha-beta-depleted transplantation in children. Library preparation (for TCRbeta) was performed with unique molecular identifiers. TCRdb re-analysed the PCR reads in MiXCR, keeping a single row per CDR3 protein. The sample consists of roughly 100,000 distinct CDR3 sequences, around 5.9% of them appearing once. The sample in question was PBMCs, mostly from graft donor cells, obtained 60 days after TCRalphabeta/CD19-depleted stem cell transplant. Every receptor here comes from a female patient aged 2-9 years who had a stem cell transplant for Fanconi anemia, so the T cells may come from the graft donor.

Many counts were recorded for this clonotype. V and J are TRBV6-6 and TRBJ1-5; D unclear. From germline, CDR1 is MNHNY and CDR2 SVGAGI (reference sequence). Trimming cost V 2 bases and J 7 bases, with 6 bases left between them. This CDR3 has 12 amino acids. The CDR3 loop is CASSYPGQPQHF. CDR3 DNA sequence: TGTGCCAGCAGTTACCCGGGACAGCCCCAGCATTTT.

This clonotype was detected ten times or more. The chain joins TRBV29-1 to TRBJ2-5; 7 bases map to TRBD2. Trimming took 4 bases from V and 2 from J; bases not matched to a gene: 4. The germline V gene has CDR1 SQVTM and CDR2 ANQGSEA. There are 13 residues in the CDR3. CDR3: CSVVTSLQETQYF. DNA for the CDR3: TGCAGCGTTGTGACTAGCCTACAAGAGACCCAGTACTTC.

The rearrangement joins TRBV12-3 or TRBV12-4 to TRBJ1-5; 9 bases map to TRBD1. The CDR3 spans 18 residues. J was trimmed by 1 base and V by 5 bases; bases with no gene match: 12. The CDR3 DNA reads TGTGCCAGCAGTCCCGGGGACAGGGTGTTCGGCAGCAATCAGCCCCAGCATTTT. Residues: CASSPGDRVFGSNQPQHF.

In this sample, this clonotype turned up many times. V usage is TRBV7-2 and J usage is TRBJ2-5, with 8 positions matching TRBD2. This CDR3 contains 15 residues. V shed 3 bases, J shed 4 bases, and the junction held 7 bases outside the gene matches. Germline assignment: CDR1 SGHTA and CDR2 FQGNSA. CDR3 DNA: TGTGCCAGCAGCTTCATGCGGGGGGTTTCAGAGACCCAGTACTTC. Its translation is CASSFMRGVSETQYF.

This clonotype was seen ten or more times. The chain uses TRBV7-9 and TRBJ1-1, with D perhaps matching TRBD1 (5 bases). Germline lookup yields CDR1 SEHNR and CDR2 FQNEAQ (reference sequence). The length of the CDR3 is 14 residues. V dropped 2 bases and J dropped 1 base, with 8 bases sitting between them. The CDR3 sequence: CASSLQGANTEAFF. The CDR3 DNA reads TGTGCCAGCAGCTTACAGGGCGCGAACACTGAAGCTTTCTTT.

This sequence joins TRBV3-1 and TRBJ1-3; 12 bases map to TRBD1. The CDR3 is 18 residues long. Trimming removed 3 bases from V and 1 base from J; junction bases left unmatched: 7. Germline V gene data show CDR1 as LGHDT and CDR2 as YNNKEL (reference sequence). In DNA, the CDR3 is TGTGCCAGCAGCCATCCCGGGACAGGGGGCGCGTCTGGAAACACCATATATTTT. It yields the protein CASSHPGTGGASGNTIYF.

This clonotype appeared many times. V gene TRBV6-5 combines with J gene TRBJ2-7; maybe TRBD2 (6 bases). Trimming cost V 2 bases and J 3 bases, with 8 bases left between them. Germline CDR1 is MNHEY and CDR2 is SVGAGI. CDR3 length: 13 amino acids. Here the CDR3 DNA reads TGTGCCAGCAGTTACAGGGGAGGCTACGAGCAGTACTTC. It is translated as CASSYRGGYEQYF.

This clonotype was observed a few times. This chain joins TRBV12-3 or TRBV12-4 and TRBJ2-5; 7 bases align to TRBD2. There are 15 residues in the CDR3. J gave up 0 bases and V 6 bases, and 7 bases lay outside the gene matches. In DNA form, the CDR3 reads TGTGCCAGCAGCCTACTGCGGGGGTACCAAGAGACCCAGTACTTC. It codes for CASSLLRGYQETQYF.

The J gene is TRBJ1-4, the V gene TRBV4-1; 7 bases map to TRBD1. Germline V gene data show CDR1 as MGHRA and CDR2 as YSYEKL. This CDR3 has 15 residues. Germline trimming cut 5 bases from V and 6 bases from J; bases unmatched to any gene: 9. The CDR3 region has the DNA TGCGCCAGCAGCACTAGTAGGGGGCTGGATGAAAAACTGTTTTTT. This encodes CASSTSRGLDEKLFF.

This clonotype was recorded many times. CDR3 loop: CASSLALGAKNIQYF. The CDR3 nucleotides are TGTGCCAGCAGCTTAGCGCTAGGGGCCAAAAACATTCAGTACTTC. This chain connects TRBV7-2 to TRBJ2-4; unclear D gene. CDR3 length equals 15 residues. Germline values: CDR1 SGHTA, CDR2 FQGNSA. The V and J ends lost 0 bases and 1 base respectively, with 7 bases between them.

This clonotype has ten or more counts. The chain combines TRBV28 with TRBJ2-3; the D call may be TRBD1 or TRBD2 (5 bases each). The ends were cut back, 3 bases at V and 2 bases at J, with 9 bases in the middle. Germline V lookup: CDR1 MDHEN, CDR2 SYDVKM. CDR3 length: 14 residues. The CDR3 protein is CASSFDGTTDTQYF. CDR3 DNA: TGTGCCAGCAGTTTTGACGGGACCACAGATACGCAGTATTTT.

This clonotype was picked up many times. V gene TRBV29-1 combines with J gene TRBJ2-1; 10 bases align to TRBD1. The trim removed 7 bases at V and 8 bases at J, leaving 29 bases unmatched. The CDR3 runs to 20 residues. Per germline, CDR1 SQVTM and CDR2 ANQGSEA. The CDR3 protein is CSGQGHRGTGQGFEGDEQFF. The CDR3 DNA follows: TGCAGCGGTCAAGGGCATCGAGGTACGGGACAGGGGTTCGAGGGGGATGAGCAGTTCTTC.

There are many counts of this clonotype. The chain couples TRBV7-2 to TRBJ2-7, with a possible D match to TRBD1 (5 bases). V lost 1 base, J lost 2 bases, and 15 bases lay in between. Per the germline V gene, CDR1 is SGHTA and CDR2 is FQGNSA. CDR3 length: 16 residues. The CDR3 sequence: CASSLGIGVYAYEQYF. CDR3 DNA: TGTGCCAGCAGCTTAGGCATAGGGGTTTACGCCTACGAGCAGTACTTC.

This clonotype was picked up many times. CDR3 protein: CASSLGPPTGELFF. For the CDR3, the DNA is TGTGCCAGCAGCTTAGGACCCCCCACCGGGGAGCTGTTTTTT. V gene TRBV7-3 combines with J gene TRBJ2-2; D is uncertain. V lost 2 bases to trimming and J lost 4 bases, with 8 bases between them. CDR1 and CDR2 from the germline V gene are SGHTA and FQGTGA. This CDR3 contains 14 residues.

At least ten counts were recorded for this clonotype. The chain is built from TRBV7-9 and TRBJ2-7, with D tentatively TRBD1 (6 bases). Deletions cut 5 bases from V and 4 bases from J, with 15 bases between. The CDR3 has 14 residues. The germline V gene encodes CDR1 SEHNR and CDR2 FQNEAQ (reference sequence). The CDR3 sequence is CASSGRPTGYEQYF. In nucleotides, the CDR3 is TGTGCCAGCAGCGGGCGACCTACAGGGTACGAGCAGTACTTC. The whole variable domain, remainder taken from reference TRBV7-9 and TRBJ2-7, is DTGVSQNPRHKITKRGQNVTFRCDPISEHNRLYWYRQTLGQGPEFLTYFQNEAQLEKSRLLSDRFSAERPKGSFSTLEIQRTEQGDSAMYLCASSGRPTGYEQYFGPGTRLTVT.

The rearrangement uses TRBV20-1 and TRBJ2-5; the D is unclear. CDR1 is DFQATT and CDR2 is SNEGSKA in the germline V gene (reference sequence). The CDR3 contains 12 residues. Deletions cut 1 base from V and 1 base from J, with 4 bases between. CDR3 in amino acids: CSARGPQETQYF. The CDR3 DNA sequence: TGCAGTGCTAGAGGGCCCCAAGAGACCCAGTACTTC.

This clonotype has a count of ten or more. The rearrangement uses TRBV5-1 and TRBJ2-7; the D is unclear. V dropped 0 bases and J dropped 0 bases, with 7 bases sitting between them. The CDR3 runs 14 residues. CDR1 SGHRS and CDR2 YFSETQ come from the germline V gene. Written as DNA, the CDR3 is TGCGCCAGCAGCTTGGCAGTAGTCTCCTACGAGCAGTACTTC. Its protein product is CASSLAVVSYEQYF.

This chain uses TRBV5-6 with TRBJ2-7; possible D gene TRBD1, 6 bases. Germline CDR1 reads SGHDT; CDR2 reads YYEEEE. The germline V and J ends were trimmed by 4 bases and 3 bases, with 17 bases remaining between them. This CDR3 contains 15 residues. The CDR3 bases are TGTGCCAGCAGCCGACAGGCTTTTTTCTACTACGAGCAGTACTTC. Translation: CASSRQAFFYYEQYF.

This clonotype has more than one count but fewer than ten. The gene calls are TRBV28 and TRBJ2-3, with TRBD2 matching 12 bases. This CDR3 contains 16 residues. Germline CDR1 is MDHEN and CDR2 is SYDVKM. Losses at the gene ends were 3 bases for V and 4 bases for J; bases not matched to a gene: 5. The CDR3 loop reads CASSFLAGGRSDTQYF. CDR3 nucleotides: TGTGCCAGCAGTTTTCTAGCGGGGGGGCGCTCAGATACGCAGTATTTT. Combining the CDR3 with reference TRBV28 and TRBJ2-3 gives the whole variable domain DVKVTQSSRYLVKRTGEKVFLECVQDMDHENMFWYRQDPGLGLRLIYFSYDVKMKEKGDIPEGYSVSREKKERFSLILESASTNQTSMYLCASSFLAGGRSDTQYFGPGTRLTVL.

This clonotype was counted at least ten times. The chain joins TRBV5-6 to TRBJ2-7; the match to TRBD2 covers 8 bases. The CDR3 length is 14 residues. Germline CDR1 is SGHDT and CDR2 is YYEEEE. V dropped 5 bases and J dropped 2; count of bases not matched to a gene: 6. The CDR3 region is CASRRGGGTYEQYF. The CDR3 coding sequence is TGTGCCAGCAGGCGTGGCGGGGGGACCTACGAGCAGTACTTC. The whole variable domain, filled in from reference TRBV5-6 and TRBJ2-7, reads DAGVTQSPTHLIKTRGQQVTLRCSPKSGHDTVSWYQQALGQGPQFIFQYYEEEERQRGNFPDRFSGHQFPNYSSELNVNALLLGDSALYLCASRRGGGTYEQYFGPGTRLTVT.

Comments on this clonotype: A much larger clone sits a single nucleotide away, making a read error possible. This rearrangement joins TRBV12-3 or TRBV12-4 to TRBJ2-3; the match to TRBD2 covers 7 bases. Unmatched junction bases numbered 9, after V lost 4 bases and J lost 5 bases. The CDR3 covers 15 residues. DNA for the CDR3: TGTGCCAGCAGTTGGGGACTATCGGGATTAGATACGCAGTATTTT. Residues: CASSWGLSGLDTQYF.

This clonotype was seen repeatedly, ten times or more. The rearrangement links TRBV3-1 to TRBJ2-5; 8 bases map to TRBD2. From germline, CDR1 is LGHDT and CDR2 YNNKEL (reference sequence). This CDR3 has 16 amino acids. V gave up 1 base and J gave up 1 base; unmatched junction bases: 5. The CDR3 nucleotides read TGTGCCAGCAGCCAAGTTTTGCGGGGGGCCCAAGAGACCCAGTACTTC. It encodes CASSQVLRGAQETQYF.

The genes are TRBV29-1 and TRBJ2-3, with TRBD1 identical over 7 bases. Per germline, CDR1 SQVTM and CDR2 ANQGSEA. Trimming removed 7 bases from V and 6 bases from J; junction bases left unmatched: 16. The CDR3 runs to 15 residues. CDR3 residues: CSAHDSGRGKDTQYF. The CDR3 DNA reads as TGCAGCGCCCATGATTCCGGCAGGGGGAAGGATACGCAGTATTTT.

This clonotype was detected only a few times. DNA of the CDR3: TGTGCCAGCAGTTTGGCCGGGACTAGCGGCACAGATACGCAGTATTTT. It codes for CASSLAGTSGTDTQYF. The chain joins TRBV27 to TRBJ2-3; TRBD2 aligns across 10 bases. This CDR3 is 16 amino acids long. Germline assignment: CDR1 MNHEY and CDR2 SMNVEV (reference sequence). V dropped 3 bases and J dropped 1; count of bases not matched to a gene: 4.

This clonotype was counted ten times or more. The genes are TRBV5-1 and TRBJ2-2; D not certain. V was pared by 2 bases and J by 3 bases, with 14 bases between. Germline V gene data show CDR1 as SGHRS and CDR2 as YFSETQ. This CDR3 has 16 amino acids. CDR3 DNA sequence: TGCGCCAGCAGCTTTTCGAGCCGAACCTACACCGGGGAGCTGTTTTTT. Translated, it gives CASSFSSRTYTGELFF.

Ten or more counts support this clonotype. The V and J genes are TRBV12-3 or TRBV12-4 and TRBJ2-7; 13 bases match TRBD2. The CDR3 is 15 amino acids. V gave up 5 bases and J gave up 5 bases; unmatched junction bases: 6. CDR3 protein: CASSTWTSGGNEQYF. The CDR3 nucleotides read TGTGCCAGCAGTACCTGGACTAGCGGGGGAAACGAGCAGTACTTC.

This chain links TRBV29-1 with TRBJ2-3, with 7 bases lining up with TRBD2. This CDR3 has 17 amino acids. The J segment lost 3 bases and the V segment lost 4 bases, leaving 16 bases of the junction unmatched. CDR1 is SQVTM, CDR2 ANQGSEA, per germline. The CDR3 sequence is CSVVNPRDWGGTDTQYF. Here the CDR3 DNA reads TGCAGCGTTGTGAATCCGAGAGACTGGGGGGGTACAGATACGCAGTATTTT.